The clone carrying this TCR beta chain was counted at least ten times. Its antigen is currently unknown. Time point meaning: persistent/refractory GD, antithyroid drugs over 5 years with positive TRAb. PBMC-extracted RNA yielded the TCR library. Staff took roughly 8.1 milliliters of peripheral blood and put it into EDTA tubes. This record comes from a study of regulatory T cells in long-lasting Graves disease. Study background: The term persistent Graves' disease signified upward of 5 years on antithyroid drugs with positive TSH receptor antibodies. The study, taken as a whole, reports: Comparison showed that persistent patients shared more public clonotypes (about 2,800) than new patients (approximately 870). Patients with persistent disease showed a bias toward TRBV28, TRBJ1-2 and TRBJ2-5.

CDR1 is LGHNT and CDR2 is FRNRAP in the germline V gene. Trimming at V came to 1 base and at J to 5 bases, leaving 4 bases not matched to a gene. CDR3 length: 15 amino acids. Relying on iRepertoire HTBI primers and Arm-PCR of CDR3 regions, the team built TCR beta libraries. TCRdb reprocessed the multiplex PCR reads with MiXCR, giving one entry per CDR3 protein. The sample lists about 470,000 distinct CDR3 sequences, roughly 20% occurring once. This material consisted of peripheral blood mononuclear cells (PBMCs), taken when the disease was refractory, from a patient treated with antithyroid drugs. This TCR was recovered from a female donor with Graves disease. V and J are TRBV12-5 and TRBJ2-2; TRBD1 matches at 7 bases. The CDR3 protein is CASGLGQGLTGELFF. Here the CDR3 DNA reads TGTGCTAGTGGTTTGGGACAGGGCCTTACCGGGGAGCTGTTTTTT.